This T cell receptor (beta chain) was sequenced in a study of OX40 agonist ivuxolimab in advanced cancers. Study-level findings and limits: Specificity for antigen went undetermined in the expanded peripheral T cells.

As to this clone: The antigen is unknown.

The V and J ends lost 10 bases and 0 bases respectively, with 14 bases between them. The CDR3 spans 14 residues. Germline V lookup: CDR1 LNHDA, CDR2 SQIVND (reference sequence). TCRdb's copy holds only in-frame clones and misses some; the assay was immunoSEQ multiplex PCR. Altogether around 80,000 clones are present, roughly 90% being singletons, with the ten largest covering about 0.63%. This receptor was taken from an adult with an advanced solid tumor such as melanoma, head and neck, liver or kidney cancer. This chain joins TRBV19 and TRBJ2-3; D possibly matches TRBD1 or TRBD2 (5 bases each). Sequenced here: CD4+ or CD8+ T cells sorted from blood, sampled in a trial of the OX40 agonist ivuxolimab. CDR3 in DNA: TGTGCCACTAGGGGAGACTATAGCACAGATACGCAGTATTTT. It codes for CATRGDYSTDTQYF. The full variable domain, its missing parts supplied by reference TRBV19 and TRBJ2-3, is DGGITQSPKYLFRKEGQNVTLSCEQNLNHDAMYWYRQDPGQGLRLIYYSQIVNDFQKGDIAEGYSVSREKKESFPLTVTSAQKNPTAFYLCATRGDYSTDTQYFGPGTRLTVL.